This T cell receptor (beta chain) comes out of a study of identical twins' blood T cells. Notes on the study in general: Twins shared about as many clonotypes as their cloneset sizes predicted.

Germline CDR1 is SGHTA and CDR2 is FQGNSA. CDR3 length equals 16 residues. V was clipped by 4 bases and J by 2 bases; unmatched bases: 6. A remark on this clonotype: The antigen is undetermined.

Reared together, all three twin pairs probably met the same infectious agents and vaccines. TCRdb ran MiXCR on the 5' RACE reads and lists one entry per CDR3 protein. The data show 400,000 or so distinct CDR3 sequences, roughly 27% seen once. The chain carries TRBV7-2 and TRBJ2-3; 10 bases align to TRBD2. This TCR came from a woman aged 18 to 50 in good health. Sequenced input: PBMCs. The CDR3, as DNA: TGTGCCAGCAGCTCCCACGGACTAGCGGACACAGATACGCAGTATTTT. Its protein is CASSSHGLADTDTQYF.